This is a list of T cell receptor beta chains from one sample in a study of blood T cell repertoires in COVID-19. Here immunoSEQ multiplex PCR was the method, and the copy in TCRdb shows in-frame clones only, minus some. Among 100,000 to 150,000 clones listed, less than 85% were seen once. The sample taken for sequencing was peripheral blood. The origin of the receptors is a woman aged 80 or older with acute or convalescent COVID-19. CDR3s include the opening cysteine and the closing phenylalanine or tryptophan. The D gene is left open where the match is weak. Size is stated for part of the rows, as once, few or many counts, or as a class when the clone is expanded.

clone size: once; J gene: TRBJ1-5; V gene: TRBV6-6; D gene: -; CDR3 DNA: TGTGCCAGCAGATTGACAGGTCTTAGCAATCAGCCCCAGCATTTT; CDR3 protein: CASRLTGLSNQPQHF
clone size: once; J gene: TRBJ1-4; V gene: TRBV9; D gene: TRBD1; CDR3 DNA: TGTGCCAGCAGCGTAGGGCCCCTACAGGGGGCCCGGAAGGAAAAACTGTTTTTT; CDR3 protein: CASSVGPLQGARKEKLFF
clone size: -; J gene: TRBJ2-7; V gene: TRBV11-2; D gene: -; CDR3 DNA: TGTGCCAGCAGCTTATCCCGGAGTGTCTGGAGGGCCACACCCTACGAGCAGTACTTC; CDR3 protein: CASSLSRSVWRATPYEQYF
clone size: -; J gene: TRBJ1-2; V gene: TRBV20-1; D gene: TRBD1; CDR3 DNA: TGCAGTGCTAGTGGACAGGGGCCCGGCTATGGCTACACCTTC; CDR3 protein: CSASGQGPGYGYTF
clone size: -; J gene: TRBJ1-2; V gene: TRBV4-1; D gene: -; CDR3 DNA: TGCGCCAGCAGCCCTAACGACAGGCCAAGGATGGGCTACACCTTC; CDR3 protein: CASSPNDRPRMGYTF
clone size: -; J gene: TRBJ1-5; V gene: TRBV6-5; D gene: -; CDR3 DNA: TGTGCCAGCAGCCGATCGGGAGGGAGCCCCCAGCATTTT; CDR3 protein: CASSRSGGSPQHF
clone size: -; J gene: TRBJ1-2; V gene: TRBV5-1; D gene: -; CDR3 DNA: TGCGCCAGCAGCTGGGAGGGGACAAACTATGGCTACACCTTC; CDR3 protein: CASSWEGTNYGYTF
clone size: -; J gene: TRBJ1-4; V gene: TRBV6-1; D gene: -; CDR3 DNA: TGTGCCAGCAGTGCTCTAGGGACATTTGAGGGTGAAAAACTGTTTTTT; CDR3 protein: CASSALGTFEGEKLFF
clone size: -; J gene: TRBJ2-5; V gene: TRBV3-1/TRBV3-2; D gene: TRBD2; CDR3 DNA: TGTGCCAGCAGCCCCCGGGTTGGGCGGGGGGGAATCGGAGAGACCCAGTACTTC; CDR3 protein: CASSPRVGRGGIGETQYF
clone size: -; J gene: TRBJ1-5; V gene: TRBV10-2; D gene: TRBD1; CDR3 DNA: TGCGCCAGCAGACCCGAAGGACAGGGGGGCAATCAGCCCCAGCATTTT; CDR3 protein: CASRPEGQGGNQPQHF